This T cell receptor beta chain came from a study of T cells expressing NK-cell markers. General study points: In roughly 6 donors, dominant CD3+CD56+NKG2C+ clones formed roughly 1.0-7.5% of CD8+ cells. These clonotypes, the leaders elsewhere, also led the CD3+CD56-NKG2C+ fraction in four donors.

There are 14 residues in the CDR3. Looked up from germline, CDR1 is MDHEN and CDR2 is SYDVKM. Turning to this clonotype: Its antigen remains unknown.

With the 5' RACE reads reprocessed, TCRdb shows one record per CDR3 protein and no DNA. Its table records a few hundred thousand distinct CDR3 sequences. Sequencing used blood T cells: a sorted CD56 or NKG2C T cell subset, CD4+ or CD8+ T cells, or bulk PBMC T cells (not recorded which). This TCR derives from a man between 18 and 69 years old in good health. The rearrangement links TRBV28 to TRBJ2-4; checking the TCRdb D call of TRBD1 is not possible without DNA. The CDR3 sequence is CASSKQDRENIQYF.